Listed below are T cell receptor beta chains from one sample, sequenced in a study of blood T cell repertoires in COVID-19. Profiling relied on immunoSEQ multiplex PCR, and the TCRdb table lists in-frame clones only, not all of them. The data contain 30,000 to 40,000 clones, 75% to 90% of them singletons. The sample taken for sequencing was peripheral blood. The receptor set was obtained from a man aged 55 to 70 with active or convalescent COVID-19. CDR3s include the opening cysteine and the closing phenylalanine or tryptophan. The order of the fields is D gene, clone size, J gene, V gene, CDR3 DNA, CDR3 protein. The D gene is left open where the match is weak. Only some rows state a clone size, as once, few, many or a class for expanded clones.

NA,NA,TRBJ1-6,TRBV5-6,TGTGCCAGCAGCTTGTCCGTTGTGTATTCACCCCTCCACTTT,CASSLSVVYSPLHF
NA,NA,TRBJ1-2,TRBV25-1,TGTGCCAGCAGTGATAGGAGGGGTTCTAACTATGGCTACACCTTC,CASSDRRGSNYGYTF
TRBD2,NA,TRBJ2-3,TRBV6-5,TGTGCCAGCAGTCTCGGACTAGCGGACACAGATACGCAGTATTTT,CASSLGLADTDTQYF
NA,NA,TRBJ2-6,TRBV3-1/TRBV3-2,TGTGCCAGCAGCCAAGCAGCTGGGGCCAACGTCCTGACTTTC,CASSQAAGANVLTF
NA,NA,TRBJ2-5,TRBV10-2,TGCGCCAGCAGTGGACACTCGCCTCAAGAGACCCAGTACTTC,CASSGHSPQETQYF
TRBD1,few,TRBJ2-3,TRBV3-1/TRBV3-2,TGTGCCAGCAGCCAAGAGACAGGGGGCGATACGCAGTATTTT,CASSQETGGDTQYF
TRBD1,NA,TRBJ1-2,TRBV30,TGTGCCGGATTGGGACAGAGCTACTATGGCTACACCTTC,CAGLGQSYYGYTF
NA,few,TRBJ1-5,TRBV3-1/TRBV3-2,TGTGCCAGCAGCCAAGAGAGGTTAGGGCCCCAGCATTTT,CASSQERLGPQHF
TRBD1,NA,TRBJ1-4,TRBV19,TGTGCCAGTAGTCCCGACCCGGGACAGAGGATTCAGGGTCTGTTTTTT,CASSPDPGQRIQGLFF
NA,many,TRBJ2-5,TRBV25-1,TGTGCCAGCAGTGAATCTCGGGGGTACCAAGAGACCCAGTACTTC,CASSESRGYQETQYF
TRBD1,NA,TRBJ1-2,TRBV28,TGTGCCAGCGGGACAGATCTTCATATTTACTATGGCTACACCTTC,CASGTDLHIYYGYTF
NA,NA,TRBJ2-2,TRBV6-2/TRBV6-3,TGTGCCAGCGGCCGGGGCGGAGGGACCGGGGAGCTGTTTTTT,CASGRGGGTGELFF
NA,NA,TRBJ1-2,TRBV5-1,TGCGCCAGCAGCTTGGGGACAGACTATGGCTACACCTTC,CASSLGTDYGYTF
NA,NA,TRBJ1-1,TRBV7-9,TGTGCCAGCAGGATCGGAGCCGCGAACACTGAAGCTTTCTTT,CASRIGAANTEAFF
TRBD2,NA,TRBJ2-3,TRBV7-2,TGTGCCAGCAGCTTGCGTTGGGGTAGCGGGGGGGAAACAGATACGCAGTATTTT,CASSLRWGSGGETDTQYF
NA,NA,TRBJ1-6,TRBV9,TGTGCCAGCAGCGTAGGGGGCTTTGATTCACCCCTCCACTTT,CASSVGGFDSPLHF
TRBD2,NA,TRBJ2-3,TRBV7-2,TGTGCCAGCAGCTTAGGAGGCGCTGGGGGGGCAGATACGCAGTATTTT,CASSLGGAGGADTQYF
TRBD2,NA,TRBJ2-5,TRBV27,TGTGCCAGCAGCTCCTCAGCGGGAGTGGTCGGAGAGACCCAGTACTTC,CASSSSAGVVGETQYF
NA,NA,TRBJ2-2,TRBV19,TGTGCCAGTAGTTTGGTCCTAGTAAGCACCGGGGAGCTGTTTTTT,CASSLVLVSTGELFF
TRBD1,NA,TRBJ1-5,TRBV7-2,TGTGCCAGCAGCCCGACAGGGCCGGGGAATCAGCCCCAGCATTTT,CASSPTGPGNQPQHF
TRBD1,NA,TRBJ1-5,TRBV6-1,TGTGCCAGCAGTGACCGGGACAGGCTGCCCAATCAGCCCCAGCATTTT,CASSDRDRLPNQPQHF
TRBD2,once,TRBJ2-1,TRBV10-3,TGTGCCATCAGCGGGACTAGCGACCACAATGAGCAGTTCTTC,CAISGTSDHNEQFF
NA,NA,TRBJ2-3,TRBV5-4,TGTGCCAGCAGCTATACAGGGTTCCGACCCGCAGATACGCAGTATTTT,CASSYTGFRPADTQYF
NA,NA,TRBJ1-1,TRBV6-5,TGTGCCACCAGAGGACAGCCGAACACTGAAGCTTTCTTT,CATRGQPNTEAFF
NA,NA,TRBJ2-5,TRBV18,TGTGCCAGCTCACCCTTAAGCGGGGAGACCCAGTACTTC,CASSPLSGETQYF
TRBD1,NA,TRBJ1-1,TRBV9,TGTGCCAGCAGCCCTGGGGACAGTAACACTGAAGCTTTCTTT,CASSPGDSNTEAFF
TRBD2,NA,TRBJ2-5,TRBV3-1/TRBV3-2,TGTGCCAGCAGCCATCCCTTAGGACTAGCGGGGGGGCTCCAAGAGACCCAGTACTTC,CASSHPLGLAGGLQETQYF
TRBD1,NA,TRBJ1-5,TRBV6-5,TGTGCCAGCAGTTACACCCGACAGGGGCAGCCCCAGCATTTT,CASSYTRQGQPQHF
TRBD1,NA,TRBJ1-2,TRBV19,TGTGCCAGTAGTATGGCAGGGGGCGATGGCTACACCTTC,CASSMAGGDGYTF
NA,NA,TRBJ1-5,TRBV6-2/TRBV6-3,TGTGCCAGCAGTTACTCGAAGCGATCGGATCAGCCCCAGCATTTT,CASSYSKRSDQPQHF
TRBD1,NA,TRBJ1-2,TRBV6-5,TGTGCCAGCAGTTATAACAGGGGAGCTAACTATGGCTACACCTTC,CASSYNRGANYGYTF
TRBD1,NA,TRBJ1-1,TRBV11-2,TGTGCCAGCAGCATCAGACAGGGTACGAACACTGAAGCTTTCTTT,CASSIRQGTNTEAFF
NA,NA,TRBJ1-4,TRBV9,TGTGCCAGCAGCGCCCTCCCGGGTATAGGTAATGAAAAACTGTTTTTT,CASSALPGIGNEKLFF
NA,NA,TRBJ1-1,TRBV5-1,TGCGCCAGCAGCCACCGGGACTGGGGCAGTGGAGCTTTCTTT,CASSHRDWGSGAFF
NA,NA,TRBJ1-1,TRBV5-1,TGCGCCAGCAGCATTGACAGACAGATGAACACTGAAGCTTTCTTT,CASSIDRQMNTEAFF
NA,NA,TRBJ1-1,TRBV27,TGTGCCAGCAGTCCGACAATCCGAACGGGGGCTTTCTTT,CASSPTIRTGAFF